Presented here are 17 T cell receptor beta chains from one specimen sequenced in a study of blood T cells in healthy people across ages (dated by TCRdb to the mid-2010s). The library was prepared using 5' RACE. A second about 7 to 12 cycle PCR used a sample-barcoded 5' primer and a J-beta primer mix. TCRdb trimmed public reads at Q25 via fastp, called clones via MiXCR and kept in-frame beta chains. Duplicate CDR3 protein sequences are folded into a single record with the most common DNA and genes. The sample table records approximately 1,700,000 distinct CDR3 sequences; about two fifths of these occur just once. 23% of the sample comes from the top ten. Sample: blood. These TCRs come from a human donor in good health.

This clonotype has more than one count but fewer than ten. The V call is TRBV7-2, the J call TRBJ2-7, with a tentative D call TRBD1 (6 bases). Per the germline V gene, CDR1 is SGHTA and CDR2 is FQGNSA. V lost 2 bases to trimming and J lost 5 bases, with 10 bases between them. The CDR3 contains 13 residues. The CDR3 sequence is CASSLRTDDEQYF. In DNA form, the CDR3 reads TGTGCCAGCAGCTTACGGACAGATGACGAGCAGTACTTC.

This clonotype has just a few counts. The chain joins TRBV9 to TRBJ2-3, with D unresolved. V lost 3 bases and J 4 bases, leaving 12 bases between the germline ends. From germline, CDR1 is SGDLS and CDR2 YYNGEE. The CDR3 has 14 amino acids. The CDR3 region has the DNA TGTGCCAGCAGCGCAGACACTATATCAGATACGCAGTATTTT. It yields the protein CASSADTISDTQYF. The whole variable domain, filled in from reference TRBV9 and TRBJ2-3, reads DSGVTQTPKHLITATGQRVTLRCSPRSGDLSVYWYQQSLDQGLQFLIQYYNGEERAKGNILERFSAQQFPDLHSELNLSSLELGDSALYFCASSADTISDTQYFGPGTRLTVL.

V gene TRBV20-1 combines with J gene TRBJ2-1; possible D gene TRBD2, 5 bases. Germline V gene lookup returns CDR1 DFQATT and CDR2 SNEGSKA (reference sequence). The CDR3 sequence is 15 residues long. Trimming stripped 5 bases from V and 9 bases from J, with 23 bases between. The CDR3 loop is CSAEAWSEGEREQFF. The CDR3 DNA is TGCAGTGCTGAGGCGTGGAGTGAGGGCGAACGTGAGCAGTTCTTC.

This clonotype was seen repeatedly, ten times or more. The chain carries TRBV10-3 and TRBJ2-5, with D uncertain. CDR3 length: 13 residues. The ends were cut back, 2 bases at V and 5 bases at J, with 9 bases in the middle. Germline CDR1 ENHRY, CDR2 SYGVKD. The CDR3 nucleotides read TGTGCCATCAGTGAGAGAGTAGAGGAGACCCAGTACTTC. Its translation: CAISERVEETQYF.

As for this clonotype: A junction boundary mismatches the germline segment, possibly from a read error. The CDR3 DNA reads as TGTGCCGGCAGCGCGACCGGGACAGGGAGGACCGGGGAGCTGTTTTTT. Protein product: CAGSATGTGRTGELFF. J is TRBJ2-2 and V is TRBV7-2; 9 positions match TRBD1. The CDR3 spans 16 residues. Germline-derived CDR1 and CDR2 are SGHTA and FQGNSA.

This clonotype was counted many times. The chain uses TRBV10-3 and TRBJ2-3; TRBD2 might be the D (5 bases). Germline CDR1 and CDR2: ENHRY and SYGVKD. This CDR3 spans 16 amino acids. The germline V and J ends were trimmed by 3 bases and 0 bases, with 13 bases remaining between them. The CDR3 DNA is TGTGCCATCAGTGATCTTGGGAGTACTAGCACAGATACGCAGTATTTT. Its protein is CAISDLGSTSTDTQYF.

This clonotype was picked up a small number of times. For the CDR3, the DNA is TGTGCCACCTCGGGGTTGAGAGGGGCCAACGTCCTGACTTTC. Translating gives CATSGLRGANVLTF. The chain recombines TRBV6-2 or TRBV6-3 with TRBJ2-6; possible D gene TRBD2, 5 bases. Germline lookup yields CDR1 MNHEY and CDR2 SVGEGT. The CDR3 spans 14 residues. Trimming cost V 10 bases and J 4 bases, with 14 bases left between them.

This clonotype was counted only a few times. The J gene is TRBJ2-2, the V gene TRBV5-1, with D uncertain. CDR1 SGHRS and CDR2 YFSETQ come from the germline V gene. This CDR3 is 14 amino acids long. V lost 2 bases and J 0 bases, leaving 5 bases between the germline ends. The CDR3 reads CASSFFSNTGELFF. The DNA of the CDR3 is TGCGCCAGCAGCTTCTTTTCGAACACCGGGGAGCTGTTTTTT.

Points on this clonotype: A much larger clone lies one base from this, so it may be a read error. The CDR3 reads CASSPRGIYNERFF. The CDR3 nucleotides are TGTGCCAGCAGCCCCCGGGGAATCTACAATGAGCGGTTCTTC. J is TRBJ2-1 and V is TRBV7-2, with a weak D call TRBD2 (5 bases). Germline assignment: CDR1 SGHTA and CDR2 FQGNSA. CDR3 length: 14 amino acids.

This rearrangement joins TRBV29-1 to TRBJ1-2; TRBD1 might be the D (6 bases). Deletions cut 7 bases from V and 4 bases from J, with 10 bases between. The V gene's germline CDR1 is SQVTM and CDR2 ANQGSEA. This CDR3 has 11 amino acids. The CDR3 bases are TGCAGCGGCGGACAGTTCTATGGCTACACCTTC. This encodes CSGGQFYGYTF. The full variable domain, rest sourced from reference TRBV29-1 and TRBJ1-2, is SAVISQKPSRDICQRGTSLTIQCQVDSQVTMMFWYRQQPGQSLTLIATANQGSEATYESGFVIDKFPISRPNLTFSTLTVSNMSPEDSSIYLCSGGQFYGYTFGSGTRLTVV.

Only a few counts were recorded for this clonotype. The chain is built from TRBV20-1 and TRBJ2-7, with a possible D match to TRBD2 (5 bases). Trimming left V 5 bases short and J 2 bases short, with 13 bases between. This CDR3 contains 13 residues. Per the germline V gene, CDR1 is DFQATT and CDR2 is SNEGSKA (reference sequence). CDR3 DNA sequence: TGCAGTGCTGCCTCCGGGGTAACCTACGAGCAGTACTTC. It encodes CSAASGVTYEQYF.

This chain joins TRBV20-1 and TRBJ2-3; D remains ambiguous. Trimming pared 3 bases from V and 6 bases from J, leaving 10 bases between. The CDR3 is 12 residues long. Germline values: CDR1 DFQATT, CDR2 SNEGSKA (reference sequence). The DNA for the CDR3 is TGCAGTGCTAGGCTTAAAGTCGATACGCAGTATTTT. Translating it yields CSARLKVDTQYF.

J is TRBJ2-7 and V is TRBV28; TRBD2 matches at 7 bases. Germline V gene lookup returns CDR1 MDHEN and CDR2 SYDVKM. CDR3 length: 13 amino acids. The V segment lost 7 bases and the J segment 5 bases; nucleotides outside the gene matches: 8. The CDR3 bases are TGTGCCAGCATTAAGGGAGGGAGCGACGAGCAGTACTTC. This translates into CASIKGGSDEQYF.

This chain uses TRBV7-2 with TRBJ2-1; tentative D call: TRBD1 (5 bases). The V gene's germline CDR1 is SGHTA and CDR2 FQGNSA. This CDR3 has 14 amino acids. V lost 5 bases and J lost 6, with 14 bases in between. CDR3 residues: CASSPDGAANEQFF. CDR3 nucleotides: TGTGCCAGCAGCCCTGATGGGGCCGCCAATGAGCAGTTCTTC.

This clonotype has just a few counts. The V call is TRBV18, the J call TRBJ2-7; the match to TRBD2 covers 11 bases. The trim removed 2 bases at V and 1 base at J, leaving 7 bases unmatched. There are 17 residues in the CDR3. Germline assignment: CDR1 KGHSH and CDR2 LQKENI. DNA of the CDR3: TGTGCCAGCTCACCAATTCCTAGCGGGGGGTCGTCCTACGAGCAGTACTTC. It translates to CASSPIPSGGSSYEQYF.

This clonotype has at least ten counts. One end of the junction fails to match germline, which may point to a read error. The chain uses TRBV5-1 and TRBJ2-7, with 8 bases aligning to TRBD1. The V gene's germline CDR1 is SGHRS and CDR2 YFSETQ. This CDR3 is built from 15 residues. The CDR3 loop reads CASSLGGQGSYEQYF. CDR3 coding DNA: TGTGCCAGCAGCTTAGGAGGACAGGGTTCGTACGAGCAGTACTTC.

This clonotype was counted between two and nine times. The genes are TRBV7-2 and TRBJ2-5; 11 bases are a match to TRBD1. The DNA end is a closer match to TRBJ2-7, so the J assignment may be wrong. The V gene's germline CDR1 is SGHTA and CDR2 FQGNSA. This CDR3 comprises 15 residues. CDR3 bases: TGTGCCAGCAGCTTCCCGGGACAGGGGGTCCGCGAGCAGTACTTC. As protein: CASSFPGQGVREQYF.